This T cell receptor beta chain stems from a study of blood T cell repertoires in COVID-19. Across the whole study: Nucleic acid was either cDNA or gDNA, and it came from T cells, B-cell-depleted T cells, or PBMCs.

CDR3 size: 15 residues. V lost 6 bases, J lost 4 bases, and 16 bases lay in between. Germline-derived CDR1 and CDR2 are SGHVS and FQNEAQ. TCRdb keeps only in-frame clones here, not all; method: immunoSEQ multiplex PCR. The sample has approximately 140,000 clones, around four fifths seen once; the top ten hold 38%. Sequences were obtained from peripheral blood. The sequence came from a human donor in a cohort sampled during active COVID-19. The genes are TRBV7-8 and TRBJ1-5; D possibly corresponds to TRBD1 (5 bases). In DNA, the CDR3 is TGTGCCAGCAGTTCTCAGGACACCCGTAATCAGCCCCAGCATTTT. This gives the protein CASSSQDTRNQPQHF.